A selection of T cell receptor beta chains follows, all from one sample in a study of T cell changes during pregnancy in multiple sclerosis. The table came from immunoSEQ multiplex PCR; TCRdb's copy has only in-frame clones and leaves some out. Of 50,000 to 65,000 clones listed, around 90% are singletons. The material sequenced was peripheral blood, taken in the first trimester of pregnancy. Receptors originate from a female donor with multiple sclerosis, enrolled in a pregnancy study. CDR3s include the opening cysteine and the closing phenylalanine or tryptophan. The D gene is left open where the match is weak. The size entry is marked missing in some rows and otherwise reads once, few, many or a size class.

D gene: TRBD2; V gene: TRBV4-1; J gene: TRBJ2-7; clone size: .; CDR3 DNA: TGCGCCAGCAGCCAAGGACTAGCGGGATCGGGCGAGCAGTACTTC; CDR3 protein: CASSQGLAGSGEQYF
D gene: .; V gene: TRBV28; J gene: TRBJ2-7; clone size: .; CDR3 DNA: TGTGCCAGCAGTGTCTACAGGAGCTCCTACGAGCAGTACTTC; CDR3 protein: CASSVYRSSYEQYF
D gene: .; V gene: TRBV5-1; J gene: TRBJ2-3; clone size: .; CDR3 DNA: TGCGCCAGCAGCCACTGGGGGGTAGGAGATACGCAGTATTTT; CDR3 protein: CASSHWGVGDTQYF
D gene: .; V gene: TRBV10-2; J gene: TRBJ1-1; clone size: .; CDR3 DNA: TGCGCCAGCATCACACCGGGACTAAAAATACAAAAAGCTTTCTTT; CDR3 protein: CASITPGLKIQKAFF
D gene: TRBD2; V gene: TRBV6-6; J gene: TRBJ2-7; clone size: .; CDR3 DNA: TGTGCCAGCAGTACACCTAGCGGGAGGTTCGACGAGCAGTACTTC; CDR3 protein: CASSTPSGRFDEQYF
D gene: TRBD1; V gene: TRBV4-1; J gene: TRBJ2-1; clone size: .; CDR3 DNA: TGCGCCAGCAGCCACAATTTGGGACAGGGGTCCTACAATGAGCAGTTCTTC; CDR3 protein: CASSHNLGQGSYNEQFF
D gene: TRBD1; V gene: TRBV4-1; J gene: TRBJ1-2; clone size: once; CDR3 DNA: TGCGCCAGCAGCCAAGCTGGGACAGGCGCTGGCTACACCTTC; CDR3 protein: CASSQAGTGAGYTF
D gene: .; V gene: TRBV20-1; J gene: TRBJ2-5; clone size: .; CDR3 DNA: TGCAGTGTAGGGGGTCCGGAGACCCAGTACTTC; CDR3 protein: CSVGGPETQYF
D gene: TRBD2; V gene: TRBV28; J gene: TRBJ2-5; clone size: medium-sized; CDR3 DNA: TGTGCCAGCGAAGGGCTAGCGGGAGGGCCGCGAGAGACCCAGTACTTC; CDR3 protein: CASEGLAGGPRETQYF
D gene: TRBD1; V gene: TRBV5-5; J gene: TRBJ2-7; clone size: .; CDR3 DNA: TGTGCCAGCAGCCGACAACCCGGGACAGGGGCCGACTACGAGCAGTACTTC; CDR3 protein: CASSRQPGTGADYEQYF
D gene: TRBD2; V gene: TRBV9; J gene: TRBJ2-3; clone size: once; CDR3 DNA: TGTGCCAGCAGCGCGGGGCTAGCGGCCCACACAGATACGCAGTATTTT; CDR3 protein: CASSAGLAAHTDTQYF
D gene: .; V gene: TRBV2; J gene: TRBJ2-2; clone size: .; CDR3 DNA: TGTGCCAGCAGTGAAAGGGGGGGACCGAACACCGGGGAGCTGTTTTTT; CDR3 protein: CASSERGGPNTGELFF
D gene: TRBD1; V gene: TRBV2; J gene: TRBJ1-2; clone size: few; CDR3 DNA: TGTGCCAGCAGAGGGGGACAGGGCGGGAGCTATGGCTACACCTTC; CDR3 protein: CASRGGQGGSYGYTF
D gene: TRBD1; V gene: TRBV7-9; J gene: TRBJ1-3; clone size: .; CDR3 DNA: TGTGCCAGCCACAGAACCGGGACAGGGTTTGGAAACACCATATATTTT; CDR3 protein: CASHRTGTGFGNTIYF
D gene: TRBD1; V gene: TRBV27; J gene: TRBJ2-7; clone size: .; CDR3 DNA: TGTGCCAGCAGCACCACAGGGGGCGCCCCCTACGAGCAGTACTTC; CDR3 protein: CASSTTGGAPYEQYF
D gene: .; V gene: TRBV7-9; J gene: TRBJ1-2; clone size: .; CDR3 DNA: TGTGCCAGCAGCCCGGACAAAAAGAACTATGGCTACACCTTC; CDR3 protein: CASSPDKKNYGYTF
D gene: TRBD2; V gene: TRBV29-1; J gene: TRBJ2-1; clone size: .; CDR3 DNA: TGCAGCGGGACTAAGCGGGAGGGCCGCAATGAGCAGTTCTTC; CDR3 protein: CSGTKREGRNEQFF
D gene: .; V gene: TRBV4-1; J gene: TRBJ1-4; clone size: few; CDR3 DNA: TGCGCCAGCAGCCAACGACAGCCAACTAATGAAAAACTGTTTTTT; CDR3 protein: CASSQRQPTNEKLFF
D gene: TRBD1; V gene: TRBV6-5; J gene: TRBJ1-4; clone size: .; CDR3 DNA: TGTGCCAGCAGTTCCGGACAGGGGGCAACTAATGAAAAACTGTTTTTT; CDR3 protein: CASSSGQGATNEKLFF
D gene: .; V gene: TRBV6-1; J gene: TRBJ1-2; clone size: .; CDR3 DNA: TGTGCCAGCAGTGATCAATTGGAGACTGGCTACACCTTC; CDR3 protein: CASSDQLETGYTF
D gene: TRBD1; V gene: TRBV5-1; J gene: TRBJ2-7; clone size: .; CDR3 DNA: TGCGCCAGCAGCCGTGGAAGGACAGGGGGCATCGACGAGCAGTACTTC; CDR3 protein: CASSRGRTGGIDEQYF
D gene: .; V gene: TRBV28; J gene: TRBJ1-1; clone size: .; CDR3 DNA: TGTGCCAGCAGTTCGGATGAGGGATACACTGAAGCTTTCTTT; CDR3 protein: CASSSDEGYTEAFF
D gene: TRBD1; V gene: TRBV27; J gene: TRBJ2-7; clone size: .; CDR3 DNA: TGTGCCAGCAGTTTATTGCCCGGGACAGGGGGTAGCGGGCAGTACTTC; CDR3 protein: CASSLLPGTGGSGQYF
D gene: TRBD1; V gene: TRBV6-6; J gene: TRBJ2-1; clone size: .; CDR3 DNA: TGTGCCAGCAGTTCCGGGACAGGGCACAATGAGCAGTTCTTC; CDR3 protein: CASSSGTGHNEQFF
D gene: TRBD1; V gene: TRBV5-1; J gene: TRBJ1-4; clone size: .; CDR3 DNA: TGCGCCAGCAGTTCGACAGGGGGTGAAGAAAAACTGTTTTTT; CDR3 protein: CASSSTGGEEKLFF
D gene: TRBD2; V gene: TRBV29-1; J gene: TRBJ2-2; clone size: .; CDR3 DNA: TGCAGCCCAATTAGCGGGAGTGGCATCTCCGGGGAGCTGTTTTTT; CDR3 protein: CSPISGSGISGELFF
D gene: .; V gene: TRBV30; J gene: TRBJ1-2; clone size: once; CDR3 DNA: TGTGCCTGGATGAGGGATAAATTAGGGGGCTACACCTTC; CDR3 protein: CAWMRDKLGGYTF
D gene: TRBD2; V gene: TRBV27; J gene: TRBJ2-1; clone size: .; CDR3 DNA: TGTGCCAGCAGTTTTGGACTAGCGGGAGACAATGAGCAGTTCTTC; CDR3 protein: CASSFGLAGDNEQFF
D gene: TRBD2; V gene: TRBV7-7; J gene: TRBJ2-1; clone size: .; CDR3 DNA: TGTGCCAGCAGTCCACAGCGGGGACGCTACAATGAGCAGTTCTTC; CDR3 protein: CASSPQRGRYNEQFF
D gene: TRBD2; V gene: TRBV6-1; J gene: TRBJ2-1; clone size: .; CDR3 DNA: TGTGCCAGCAGTGAACGGAAAGGCGCGGGAGGGCCACGAGAGCAGTTCTTC; CDR3 protein: CASSERKGAGGPREQFF
D gene: TRBD2; V gene: TRBV9; J gene: TRBJ2-3; clone size: .; CDR3 DNA: TGTGCCAGCAGCGTACCGGCGGGAGGGCAGGATACGCAGTATTTT; CDR3 protein: CASSVPAGGQDTQYF
D gene: .; V gene: TRBV7-3; J gene: TRBJ2-2; clone size: .; CDR3 DNA: TGTGCCAGCAGCTCCAGGGCGGACGGCGGGGAGCTGTTTTTT; CDR3 protein: CASSSRADGGELFF
D gene: .; V gene: TRBV28; J gene: TRBJ1-5; clone size: .; CDR3 DNA: TGTGCCAGCAACGGGGGTGGTCAGCCCCAGCATTTT; CDR3 protein: CASNGGGQPQHF
D gene: .; V gene: TRBV5-4; J gene: TRBJ1-3; clone size: .; CDR3 DNA: TGTGCCAGCAGCCTGGGGGGGCCTCAATATTCTGGAAACACCATATATTTT; CDR3 protein: CASSLGGPQYSGNTIYF
D gene: .; V gene: TRBV7-6; J gene: TRBJ1-5; clone size: .; CDR3 DNA: TGTGCCAGCAGCAAAAACTCATTCAATCAGCCCCAGCATTTT; CDR3 protein: CASSKNSFNQPQHF
D gene: TRBD1; V gene: TRBV18; J gene: TRBJ1-2; clone size: few; CDR3 DNA: TGTGCCAGCTCATCCAGGGGGTTCGGGTATGGCTACACCTTC; CDR3 protein: CASSSRGFGYGYTF
D gene: TRBD2; V gene: TRBV7-7; J gene: TRBJ2-7; clone size: .; CDR3 DNA: TGTGCCAGCAGCTTAATGACTAGCGGGCGGGACGAGCAGTACTTC; CDR3 protein: CASSLMTSGRDEQYF
D gene: .; V gene: TRBV11-2; J gene: TRBJ1-1; clone size: .; CDR3 DNA: TGTGCCAGCAGCTTAGATCTGTACACTGAAGCTTTCTTT; CDR3 protein: CASSLDLYTEAFF
D gene: TRBD1; V gene: TRBV13; J gene: TRBJ2-1; clone size: .; CDR3 DNA: TGTGCCAGCAGCTTACCCCCCCAGGGGGCGCGGAATGAGCAGTTCTTC; CDR3 protein: CASSLPPQGARNEQFF
D gene: .; V gene: TRBV5-4; J gene: TRBJ1-2; clone size: once; CDR3 DNA: TGTGCCAGCAGCTTAGCCACAGGGTCCAACTATGGCTACACCTTC; CDR3 protein: CASSLATGSNYGYTF
D gene: .; V gene: TRBV28; J gene: TRBJ2-3; clone size: .; CDR3 DNA: TGTGCCAGCAGCCCCCGTCGCGGCGGCTACTCAAAAGCAGATACGCAGTATTTT; CDR3 protein: CASSPRRGGYSKADTQYF
D gene: .; V gene: TRBV6-1; J gene: TRBJ1-5; clone size: .; CDR3 DNA: TGTGCCAGCAGTGAAGCGGGCGGCAATCAGCCCCAGCATTTT; CDR3 protein: CASSEAGGNQPQHF
D gene: .; V gene: TRBV5-1; J gene: TRBJ1-2; clone size: .; CDR3 DNA: TGCGCCAGCAGCTTGGGTCGCTCTCCGGGCACCTTC; CDR3 protein: CASSLGRSPGTF
D gene: TRBD1; V gene: TRBV13; J gene: TRBJ1-2; clone size: .; CDR3 DNA: TGTGCCAGCAGCTCGAAACAGGGGGTCTATGGCTACACCTTC; CDR3 protein: CASSSKQGVYGYTF
D gene: .; V gene: TRBV5-4; J gene: TRBJ2-2; clone size: .; CDR3 DNA: TGTGCCAGCAGCTTGGCAGGGGAGACAGCGGACACCGGGGAGCTGTTTTTT; CDR3 protein: CASSLAGETADTGELFF
D gene: .; V gene: TRBV5-1; J gene: TRBJ2-2; clone size: .; CDR3 DNA: TGCGCCAGCAGGTGGGGAACTACGGGGACCGGGGAGCTGTTTTTT; CDR3 protein: CASRWGTTGTGELFF
D gene: TRBD2; V gene: TRBV7-9; J gene: TRBJ2-1; clone size: .; CDR3 DNA: TGTGCCAGCAGCTTACCCACTAGCGGGAGGAATGAGCAGTTCTTC; CDR3 protein: CASSLPTSGRNEQFF
D gene: TRBD2; V gene: TRBV28; J gene: TRBJ2-7; clone size: .; CDR3 DNA: TGTGCCAGCAGCCTCTCGGGGGGTAAGGGCGAGCAGTACTTC; CDR3 protein: CASSLSGGKGEQYF
D gene: .; V gene: TRBV6-5; J gene: TRBJ1-2; clone size: .; CDR3 DNA: TGTGCCAGCAGTCCGATAGCTAACTATGGCTACACCTTC; CDR3 protein: CASSPIANYGYTF
D gene: TRBD1; V gene: TRBV5-1; J gene: TRBJ2-2; clone size: .; CDR3 DNA: TGCGCCAGCGGGACAGGGGGAGCGAACACCGGGGAGCTGTTTTTT; CDR3 protein: CASGTGGANTGELFF
D gene: TRBD1; V gene: TRBV7-7; J gene: TRBJ2-2; clone size: .; CDR3 DNA: TGTGCCAGCAGCTTCGGACAGGGGATCACCGGGGAGCTGTTTTTT; CDR3 protein: CASSFGQGITGELFF
D gene: TRBD2; V gene: TRBV7-9; J gene: TRBJ2-5; clone size: .; CDR3 DNA: TGTGCCAGCAGCTTAGCTCGTAGCGGGAGGGAAGAGACCCAGTACTTC; CDR3 protein: CASSLARSGREETQYF
D gene: .; V gene: TRBV12-5; J gene: TRBJ1-2; clone size: once; CDR3 DNA: TGTGCTAGTGGTTTGTGGGGCAGGAGCTATGGCTACACCTTC; CDR3 protein: CASGLWGRSYGYTF